This T cell receptor (beta chain) was sequenced for a study of cytomegalovirus exposure and HLA in healthy donors. This table comes from immunoSEQ multiplex PCR, and its TCRdb copy is limited to in-frame clones, with some not included. The sample consists of 180,000 or so clones, 86% of them appearing once. There are 16 residues in the CDR3. Germline V gene data show CDR1 as MNHEY and CDR2 as SMNVEV (reference sequence). V was cut by 0 bases and J by 2 bases, with 14 bases left in between. Separate from the approximately 720-subject first cohort was the approximately 120-subject validation cohort, to which the donors belonged.

This clonotype was sampled from a man younger than 40 in good health and CMV-seropositive. V usage is TRBV27 and J usage is TRBJ2-7, with D perhaps TRBD2 (6 bases). The specimen sequenced was PBMCs. The DNA of the CDR3 is TGTGCCAGCAGTTTATCGGGGGGAGGACCGGCCTACGAGCAGTACTTC. Amino acid sequence: CASSLSGGGPAYEQYF.